This passage covers 13 T cell receptor beta chains from one sample sequenced in a study of blood T cell repertoires in COVID-19. Measured with immunoSEQ multiplex PCR; TCRdb has only the in-frame clones, and not every one. Counted here are 200,000 to 250,000 clones, under 90% occurring once; the ten biggest clones make up 5.9%. The specimen was peripheral blood. Receptors were obtained from an elderly man with acute or convalescent COVID-19.

In nucleotides, the CDR3 is TGTGCCAGCAGCGCAAGGGGGTTTCACTATGGCTACACCTTC. Translating gives CASSARGFHYGYTF. This sequence joins TRBV5-6 and TRBJ1-2, with D possibly being TRBD1 (6 bases). This CDR3 is built from 14 residues. V was shortened by 4 bases and J by 3 bases, with 13 bases between the two germline ends. From germline, CDR1 is SGHDT and CDR2 YYEEEE. The variable domain in full, with the rest retrieved from reference TRBV5-6 and TRBJ1-2, is DAGVTQSPTHLIKTRGQQVTLRCSPKSGHDTVSWYQQALGQGPQFIFQYYEEEERQRGNFPDRFSGHQFPNYSSELNVNALLLGDSALYLCASSARGFHYGYTFGSGTRLTVV.

The V gene is TRBV7-9, the J gene TRBJ2-5; 7 bases line up with TRBD1. The CDR3 totals 17 residues. From germline, CDR1 is SEHNR and CDR2 FQNEAQ (reference sequence). V shed 1 base and J 0 bases; nucleotides not matched to a gene: 8. The CDR3 DNA follows: TGTGCCAGCAGCTTAGGTTGGGCAGGGGGATACCAAGAGACCCAGTACTTC. Encoded protein: CASSLGWAGGYQETQYF.

The V and J genes are TRBV18 and TRBJ1-1; 7 nucleotides line up with TRBD1. The germline V gene encodes CDR1 KGHSH and CDR2 LQKENI. V lost 3 bases to trimming and J lost 3 bases; unmatched junction nucleotides: 7. This CDR3 has 15 amino acids. This CDR3 is CASSPTTGSDTEAFF. Here the CDR3 DNA reads TGTGCCAGCTCACCCACGACAGGGAGCGACACTGAAGCTTTCTTT.

This clone was detected only once. The chain carries TRBV5-4 and TRBJ2-2; D is perhaps TRBD1 (5 bases). CDR1 is SGHNT, CDR2 YYREEE, per germline (reference sequence). Between the trimmed V and J ends, which lost 2 bases and 0 bases, there was a span of 11 bases. There are 16 residues in the CDR3. This chain's CDR3 is CASSFGADANTGELFF. DNA for the CDR3: TGTGCCAGCAGCTTTGGGGCAGACGCGAACACCGGGGAGCTGTTTTTT.

The rearrangement uses TRBV5-1 and TRBJ2-2; 11 bases fit TRBD2. The J segment lost 4 bases and the V segment lost 4 bases, leaving 3 bases of the junction unmatched. This CDR3 contains 15 residues. Germline CDR1 and CDR2: SGHRS and YFSETQ. Here the CDR3 reads CASSHTSGGTGELFF. As DNA, the CDR3 is TGCGCCAGCAGCCACACTAGCGGGGGCACCGGGGAGCTGTTTTTT.

The chain employs TRBV18 and TRBJ2-7; 9 bases match TRBD2. Germline loops: CDR1 KGHSH, CDR2 LQKENI. This CDR3 region has 17 residues. J was trimmed by 0 bases and V by 3 bases; bases with no gene match: 9. The CDR3 region has the DNA TGTGCCAGCTCACCTGCTCTAGCGGGACCTAGCTCCTACGAGCAGTACTTC. Encoded protein: CASSPALAGPSSYEQYF.

In its sample, this clone was seen a few times. The CDR3 here is CASSHIAGGRYEQYV. For the CDR3, the DNA is TGTGCCAGCAGCCACATAGCGGGAGGTCGCTACGAGCAGTACGTC. The V call is TRBV7-3, the J call TRBJ2-7; 10 bases line up with TRBD2. The CDR3 sequence is 15 residues long. V shed 5 bases, J shed 3 bases, and the junction held 7 bases outside the gene matches. Germline V CDR1 and CDR2: SGHTA, FQGTGA.

About this clone: This same CDR3 is encoded by further DNA sequences in the sample. The rearrangement joins TRBV6-5 to TRBJ2-7, with 7 positions matching TRBD1. Looked up from germline, CDR1 is MNHEY and CDR2 is SVGAGI. V shed 6 bases and J 2 bases; nucleotides not matched to a gene: 1. The CDR3 consists of 12 residues. This CDR3 reads CASRGQAYEQYV. As DNA, the CDR3 is TGTGCCAGCAGAGGACAGGCCTACGAGCAGTACGTC.

This chain uses TRBV6-5 with TRBJ1-5; TRBD1 is a possible D gene (5 bases). V gave up 3 bases and J gave up 4 bases, with 10 bases separating them. This CDR3 has 14 residues. Per germline, CDR1 MNHEY and CDR2 SVGAGI. The CDR3 here is CASSYYGGNQPQHF. CDR3 in DNA: TGTGCCAGCAGTTATTATGGGGGGAATCAGCCCCAGCATTTT.

A few counts support this clone. The rearrangement links TRBV11-2 to TRBJ1-3; TRBD1 might be the D (5 bases). This CDR3 comprises 15 residues. CDR1 is SGHAT, CDR2 FQNNGV, per germline. The V end was cut by 4 bases, the J end by 4 bases, with 14 bases between. The CDR3: CASSWLGTDGNTIYF. The CDR3 DNA follows: TGTGCCAGCAGCTGGCTCGGGACTGACGGAAACACCATATATTTT.

V gene TRBV9 combines with J gene TRBJ2-2, with 9 bases identical to TRBD1. CDR3 size: 16 residues. V was clipped by 0 bases and J by 2 bases; unmatched bases: 2. Germline CDR1 and CDR2: SGDLS and YYNGEE. The CDR3 DNA reads TGTGCCAGCAGCGTAGGACAGGGGGGTAACACCGGGGAGCTGTTTTTT. It yields the protein CASSVGQGGNTGELFF.

The V call is TRBV2, the J call TRBJ2-3; no reliable D call. The CDR3 consists of 15 residues. Trimming left V 7 bases short and J 1 base short, with 15 bases between. Per the germline V gene, CDR1 is SNHLY and CDR2 is FYNNEI. This chain's CDR3 is CASKSFGSGTDTQYF. The CDR3 DNA reads TGTGCCAGCAAATCGTTCGGGTCTGGCACAGATACGCAGTATTTT.

The chain links TRBV24-1 to TRBJ1-2, with 7 bases matching TRBD1. The CDR3 contains 14 residues. Germline lookup yields CDR1 KGHDR and CDR2 SFDVKD. V was pared by 4 bases and J by 8 bases, with 9 bases of the junction left unmatched. The CDR3: CATSDSRDSSGYTF. The DNA of the CDR3 is TGTGCCACCAGTGACAGCCGGGACAGCAGCGGCTACACCTTC.